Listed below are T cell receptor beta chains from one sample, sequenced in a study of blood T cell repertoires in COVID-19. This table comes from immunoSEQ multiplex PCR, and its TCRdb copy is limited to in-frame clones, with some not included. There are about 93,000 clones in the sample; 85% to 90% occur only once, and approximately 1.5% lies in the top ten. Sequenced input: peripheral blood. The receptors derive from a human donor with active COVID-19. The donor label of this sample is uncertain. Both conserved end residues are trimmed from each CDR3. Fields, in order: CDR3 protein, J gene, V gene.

CDR3aa: ASSLAGAGSYNEQF; j_gene: TRBJ2-1; v_gene: TRBV5-1
CDR3aa: ASSFSGNSGNTIY; j_gene: TRBJ1-3; v_gene: TRBV7-2
CDR3aa: ASSRGVKETQY; j_gene: TRBJ2-5; v_gene: TRBV19
CDR3aa: ASSQDPGNEKLF; j_gene: TRBJ1-4; v_gene: TRBV4-3
CDR3aa: ASRRAGGVFETQY; j_gene: TRBJ2-5; v_gene: TRBV6-5
CDR3aa: ASSLGRDTQY; j_gene: TRBJ2-3; v_gene: TRBV27
CDR3aa: ASSQGALETQY; j_gene: TRBJ2-5; v_gene: TRBV7-2
CDR3aa: ASSFFHTSNTGELF; j_gene: TRBJ2-2; v_gene: TRBV7-2
CDR3aa: ASSLGSTGGTEAF; j_gene: TRBJ1-1; v_gene: TRBV5-1
CDR3aa: ASRGAVNEQF; j_gene: TRBJ2-1; v_gene: TRBV12-3/TRBV12-4
CDR3aa: ASSPLQGVGELF; j_gene: TRBJ2-2; v_gene: TRBV6-2/TRBV6-3
CDR3aa: ASNTGAEAF; j_gene: TRBJ1-1; v_gene: TRBV27
CDR3aa: ASSYSVRGNTIY; j_gene: TRBJ1-3; v_gene: TRBV6-2/TRBV6-3